This T cell receptor (beta chain) was recorded in a study of blood T cell repertoires in COVID-19. Study as a whole: Sample material is recorded as cDNA or gDNA derived from T cells, B-cell-depleted T cells, or PBMCs.

Trimming cost V 6 bases and J 5 bases; bases outside gene matches: 8. The CDR3 runs 15 residues. The germline V gene has CDR1 SGHTA and CDR2 FQGNSA. In its sample, this clone was seen once. In the authors' methods: Reference gene primer amplification yielded estimated nucleated cell counts. Assay used: immunoSEQ multiplex PCR; TCRdb lists only in-frame clones, some missing. The V and J calls and clone size were taken over from that table, and D and trimming were inferred from the DNA. The sample lists around 23,000 clones, around 89% seen once, with over 15% in the top ten. The chain uses TRBV7-2 and TRBJ2-7; 12 bases agree with TRBD2. Sequences were obtained from peripheral blood. This clonotype was sampled from a man between 65 and 85 years old with active COVID-19. CDR3 sequence reads: CASRETSGSIHEQYF. The CDR3 DNA follows: TGTGCCAGCAGGGAGACTAGCGGGAGTATCCACGAGCAGTACTTC.